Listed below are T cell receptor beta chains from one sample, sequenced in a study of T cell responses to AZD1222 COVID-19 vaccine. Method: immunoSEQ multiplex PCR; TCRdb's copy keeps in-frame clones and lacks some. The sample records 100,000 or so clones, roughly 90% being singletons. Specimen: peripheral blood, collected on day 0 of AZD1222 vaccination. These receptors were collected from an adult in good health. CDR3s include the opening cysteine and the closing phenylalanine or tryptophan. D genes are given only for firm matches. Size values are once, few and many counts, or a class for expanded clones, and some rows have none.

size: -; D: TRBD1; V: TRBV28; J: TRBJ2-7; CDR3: CASSGSGTGTYEQYF; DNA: TGTGCCAGCAGCGGGTCCGGGACAGGCACCTACGAGCAGTACTTC
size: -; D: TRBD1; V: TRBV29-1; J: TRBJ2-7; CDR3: CSVGEGTGDVDEQYF; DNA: TGCAGCGTTGGGGAAGGGACAGGGGATGTCGACGAGCAGTACTTC
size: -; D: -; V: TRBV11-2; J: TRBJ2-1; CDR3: CASSLGGGPEQFF; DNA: TGTGCCAGCAGCTTAGGTGGGGGACCTGAGCAGTTCTTC
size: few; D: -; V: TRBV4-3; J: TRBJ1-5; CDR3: CASSQDLEQPQHF; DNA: TGCGCCAGCAGCCAAGATCTGGAGCAGCCCCAGCATTTT
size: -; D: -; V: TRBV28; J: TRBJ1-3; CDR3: CASCPGRARWGTIYF; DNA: TGTGCCAGCTGCCCCGGTAGGGCCAGGTGGGGCACCATATATTTT
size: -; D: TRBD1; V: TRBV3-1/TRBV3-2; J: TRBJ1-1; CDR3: CASSHGTGVTEAFF; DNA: TGTGCCAGCAGCCATGGGACAGGGGTGACTGAAGCTTTCTTT
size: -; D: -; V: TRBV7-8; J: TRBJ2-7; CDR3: CASSLGQFSSYEQYF; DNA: TGTGCCAGCAGCTTAGGGCAGTTCAGCTCCTACGAGCAGTACTTC
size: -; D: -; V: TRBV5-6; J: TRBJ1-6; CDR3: CASSPMGAAGSPLHF; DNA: TGTGCCAGCAGCCCAATGGGGGCAGCAGGTTCACCCCTCCACTTT
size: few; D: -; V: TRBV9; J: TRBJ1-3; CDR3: CASSVDHSSGNTIYF; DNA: TGTGCCAGCAGCGTAGACCACAGCTCTGGAAACACCATATATTTT
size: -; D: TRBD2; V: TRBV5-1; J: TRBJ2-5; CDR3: CASSLEAAGGQETQYF; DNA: TGCGCCAGCAGCTTGGAGGCGGCGGGGGGGCAAGAGACCCAGTACTTC
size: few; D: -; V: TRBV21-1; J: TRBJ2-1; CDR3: CASSKVYRRNGNNEQFF; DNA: TGTGCCAGCAGCAAAGTCTACAGGAGAAACGGTAACAATGAGCAGTTCTTC
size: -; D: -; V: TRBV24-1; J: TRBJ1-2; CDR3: CATRDWLRGTNGYTF; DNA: TGTGCCACCAGGGATTGGTTGCGAGGGACGAATGGCTACACCTTC
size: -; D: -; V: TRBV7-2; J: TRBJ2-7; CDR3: CASSNSPRIREQYF; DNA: TGTGCCAGCAGCAATTCACCCAGGATCCGTGAGCAGTACTTC
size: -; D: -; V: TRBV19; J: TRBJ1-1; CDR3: CASSRGVNTEAFF; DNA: TGTGCCAGTAGTAGAGGGGTTAACACTGAAGCTTTCTTT
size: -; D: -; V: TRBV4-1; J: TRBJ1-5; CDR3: CASSQEREGTPNQPQHF; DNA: TGCGCCAGCAGCCAAGAGAGAGAAGGGACCCCAAATCAGCCCCAGCATTTT
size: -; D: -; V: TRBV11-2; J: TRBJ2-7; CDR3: CASSFLLPVLDGTYEQYF; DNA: TGTGCCAGCAGCTTCCTTCTACCCGTCTTGGACGGAACCTACGAGCAGTACTTC
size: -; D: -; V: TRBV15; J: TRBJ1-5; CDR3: CATSPVVGPQHF; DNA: TGTGCCACCAGCCCGGTGGTGGGACCCCAGCATTTT